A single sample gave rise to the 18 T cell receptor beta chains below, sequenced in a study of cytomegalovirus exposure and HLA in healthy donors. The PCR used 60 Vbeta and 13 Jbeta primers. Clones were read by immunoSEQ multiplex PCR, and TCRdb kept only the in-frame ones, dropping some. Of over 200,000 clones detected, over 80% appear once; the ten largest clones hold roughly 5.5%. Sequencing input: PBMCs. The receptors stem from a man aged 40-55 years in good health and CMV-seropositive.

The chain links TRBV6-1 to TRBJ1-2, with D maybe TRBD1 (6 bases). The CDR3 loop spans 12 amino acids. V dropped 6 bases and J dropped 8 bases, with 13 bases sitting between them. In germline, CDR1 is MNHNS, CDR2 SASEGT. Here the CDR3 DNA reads TGTGCCAGCAGGAAGGGGGTTGGCGGCTACACCTTC. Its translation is CASRKGVGGYTF.

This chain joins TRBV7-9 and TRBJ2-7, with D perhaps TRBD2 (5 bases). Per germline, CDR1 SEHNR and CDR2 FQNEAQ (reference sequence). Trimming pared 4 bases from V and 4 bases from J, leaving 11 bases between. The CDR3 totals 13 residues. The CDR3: CASSSFRGYEQYF. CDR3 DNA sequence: TGTGCCAGCAGCTCATTTCGGGGTTACGAGCAGTACTTC.

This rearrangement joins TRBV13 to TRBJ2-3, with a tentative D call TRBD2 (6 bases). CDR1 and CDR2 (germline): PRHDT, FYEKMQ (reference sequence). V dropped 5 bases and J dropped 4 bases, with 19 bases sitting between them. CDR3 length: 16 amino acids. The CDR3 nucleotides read TGTGCCAGCAGCCTTTCTGGGACTGCGAGCGCAGATACGCAGTATTTT. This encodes CASSLSGTASADTQYF.

CDR3 bases: TGTGCCAGCCACCTGGGGGCCTCGGGGTATGGCTACACCTTC. It yields the protein CASHLGASGYGYTF. This chain connects TRBV5-6 to TRBJ1-2; maybe TRBD1 (6 bases). The length of the CDR3 is 14 residues. V lost 7 bases and J 5 bases, leaving 18 bases between the germline ends. Germline V gives CDR1 SGHDT, CDR2 YYEEEE. Filled out from reference TRBV5-6 and TRBJ1-2, the complete variable domain reads DAGVTQSPTHLIKTRGQQVTLRCSPKSGHDTVSWYQQALGQGPQFIFQYYEEEERQRGNFPDRFSGHQFPNYSSELNVNALLLGDSALYLCASHLGASGYGYTFGSGTRLTVV.

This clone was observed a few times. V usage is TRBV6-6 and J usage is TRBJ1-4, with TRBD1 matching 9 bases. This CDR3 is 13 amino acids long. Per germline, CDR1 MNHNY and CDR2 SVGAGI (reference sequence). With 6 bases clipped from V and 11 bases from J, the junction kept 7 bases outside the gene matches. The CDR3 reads CASSIQGAGKLFF. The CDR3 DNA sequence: TGTGCCAGCAGCATACAGGGGGCGGGGAAACTGTTTTTT.

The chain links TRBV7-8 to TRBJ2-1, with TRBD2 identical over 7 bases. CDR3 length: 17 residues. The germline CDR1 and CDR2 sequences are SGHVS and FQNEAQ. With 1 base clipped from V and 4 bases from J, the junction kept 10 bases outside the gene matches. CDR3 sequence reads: CASSLGGSSGSYNEQFF. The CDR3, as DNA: TGTGCCAGCAGCTTAGGAGGTTCTAGCGGTAGTTACAATGAGCAGTTCTTC.

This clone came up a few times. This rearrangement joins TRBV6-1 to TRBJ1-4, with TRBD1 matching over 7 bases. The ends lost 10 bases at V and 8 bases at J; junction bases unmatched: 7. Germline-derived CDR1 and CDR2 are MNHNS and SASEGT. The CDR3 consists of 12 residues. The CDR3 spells CATDRASEKLFF. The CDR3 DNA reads TGTGCCACCGACAGGGCGAGCGAAAAACTGTTTTTT.

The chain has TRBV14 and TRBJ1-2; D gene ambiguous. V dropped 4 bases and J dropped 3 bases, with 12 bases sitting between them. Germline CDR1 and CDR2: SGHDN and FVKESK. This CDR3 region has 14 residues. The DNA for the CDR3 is TGTGCCAGCAGCCCCCAGGATCCCTACTATGGCTACACCTTC. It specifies CASSPQDPYYGYTF.

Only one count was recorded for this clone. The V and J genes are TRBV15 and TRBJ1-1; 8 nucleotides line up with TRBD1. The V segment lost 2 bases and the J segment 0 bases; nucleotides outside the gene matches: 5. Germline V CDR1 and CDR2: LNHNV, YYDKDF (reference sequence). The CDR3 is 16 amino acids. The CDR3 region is CATSRKNRGMNTEAFF. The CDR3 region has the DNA TGTGCCACCAGCAGAAAGAACAGGGGGATGAACACTGAAGCTTTCTTT.

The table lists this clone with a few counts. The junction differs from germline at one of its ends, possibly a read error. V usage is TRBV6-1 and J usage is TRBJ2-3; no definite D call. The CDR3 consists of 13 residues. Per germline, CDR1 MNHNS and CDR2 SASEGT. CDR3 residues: CASSEDLDVERHF. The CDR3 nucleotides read TGTGCCAGCAGTGAAGATCTCGACGTCGAGAGGCATTTT.

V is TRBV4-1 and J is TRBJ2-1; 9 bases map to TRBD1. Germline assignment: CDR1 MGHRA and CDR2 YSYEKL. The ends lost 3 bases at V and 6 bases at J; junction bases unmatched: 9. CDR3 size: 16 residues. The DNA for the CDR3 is TGCGCCAGCAGCCAGCCCGGGGACAGGGTTCGCAATGAGCAGTTCTTC. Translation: CASSQPGDRVRNEQFF.

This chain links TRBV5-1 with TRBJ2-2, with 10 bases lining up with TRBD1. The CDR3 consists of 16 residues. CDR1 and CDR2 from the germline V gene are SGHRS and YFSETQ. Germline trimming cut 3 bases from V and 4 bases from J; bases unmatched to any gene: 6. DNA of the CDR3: TGCGCCAGCAGCTCCGGGACAGGGGTGACCACCGGGGAGCTGTTTTTT. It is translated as CASSSGTGVTTGELFF.

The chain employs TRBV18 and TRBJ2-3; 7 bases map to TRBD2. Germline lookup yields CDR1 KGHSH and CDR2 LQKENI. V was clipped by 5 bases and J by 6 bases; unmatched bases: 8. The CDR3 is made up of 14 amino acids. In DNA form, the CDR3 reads TGTGCCAGCTCATCTAGCGGTCCTGCTGATACGCAGTATTTT. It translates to CASSSSGPADTQYF. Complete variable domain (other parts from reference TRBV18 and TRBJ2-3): NAGVMQNPRHLVRRRGQEARLRCSPMKGHSHVYWYRQLPEEGLKFMVYLQKENIIDESGMPKERFSAEFPKEGPSILRIQQVVRGDSAAYFCASSSSGPADTQYFGPGTRLTVL.

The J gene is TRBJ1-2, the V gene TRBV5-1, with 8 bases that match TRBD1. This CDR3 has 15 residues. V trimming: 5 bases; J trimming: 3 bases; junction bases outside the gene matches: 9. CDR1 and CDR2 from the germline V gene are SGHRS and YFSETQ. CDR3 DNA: TGCGCCAGCAGACTTGGGACAGGTCAAGACTATGGCTACACCTTC. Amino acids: CASRLGTGQDYGYTF.

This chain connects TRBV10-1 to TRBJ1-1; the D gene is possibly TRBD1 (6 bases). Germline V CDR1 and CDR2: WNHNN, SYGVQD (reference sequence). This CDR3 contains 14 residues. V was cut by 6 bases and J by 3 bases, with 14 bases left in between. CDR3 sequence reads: CASSPDRTYTEAFF. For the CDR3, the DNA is TGCGCCAGCAGCCCGGACAGAACATACACTGAAGCTTTCTTT.

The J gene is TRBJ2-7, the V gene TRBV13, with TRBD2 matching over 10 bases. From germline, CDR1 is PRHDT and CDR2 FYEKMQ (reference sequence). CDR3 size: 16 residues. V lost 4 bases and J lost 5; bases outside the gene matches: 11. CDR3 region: CASSSLSGRARNEQYF. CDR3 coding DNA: TGTGCCAGCAGCTCCCTCAGCGGGAGGGCCAGGAACGAGCAGTACTTC.

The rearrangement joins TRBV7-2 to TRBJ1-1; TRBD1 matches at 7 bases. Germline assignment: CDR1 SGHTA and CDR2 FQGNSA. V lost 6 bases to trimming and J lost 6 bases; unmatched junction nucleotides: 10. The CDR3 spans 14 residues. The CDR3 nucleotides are TGTGCCAGCAGGACCACAGGGGTCGGGTCTGAAGCTTTCTTT. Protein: CASRTTGVGSEAFF.

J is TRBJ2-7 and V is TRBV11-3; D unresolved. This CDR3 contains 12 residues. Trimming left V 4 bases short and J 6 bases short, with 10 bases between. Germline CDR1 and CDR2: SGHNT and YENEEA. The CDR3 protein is CASSSPWSEQYV. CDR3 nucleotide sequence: TGTGCCAGCAGCTCCCCCTGGAGCGAGCAGTACGTC.